Given below is one TCR beta chain in context. Antigen unknown. The data stem from a study of OX40 agonist ivuxolimab in advanced cancers. Study-wide context: Every 2 weeks, ivuxolimab was infused into the patients intravenously at between 0.01 and 10 mg/kg. The mean age was about 61 years, ranging from 23 to 79, with over 70% of participants male.

Overall study results and limits: At 0.1 to 3.0 mg/kg and by week 6, CD4+ and CD8+ T cells in the blood had expanded clonally.

Clones were read by immunoSEQ multiplex PCR, and TCRdb kept only the in-frame ones, dropping some. The table includes 90,000 to 130,000 clones, 91% detected once. Sample: CD4+ or CD8+ T cells sorted from blood, taken in a trial of the OX40 agonist ivuxolimab. The sequence was collected from an adult with an advanced solid tumor such as melanoma, head and neck, liver or kidney cancer.

The CDR3 DNA is TGTGCCAGCAGTGATAAGACTAGCGGGCCAGGGCAGTACTTC. Its protein product is CASSDKTSGPGQYF. The V and J genes are TRBV2 and TRBJ2-7; 10 nucleotides align to TRBD2. The CDR3 totals 14 residues. Germline-derived CDR1 and CDR2 are SNHLY and FYNNEI. The ends lost 3 bases at V and 9 bases at J; junction bases unmatched: 8. The whole variable domain, filled in from reference TRBV2 and TRBJ2-7, reads EPEVTQTPSHQVTQMGQEVILRCVPISNHLYFYWYRQILGQKVEFLVSFYNNEISEKSEIFDDQFSVERPDGSNFTLKIRSTKLEDSAMYFCASSDKTSGPGQYFGPGTRLTVT.